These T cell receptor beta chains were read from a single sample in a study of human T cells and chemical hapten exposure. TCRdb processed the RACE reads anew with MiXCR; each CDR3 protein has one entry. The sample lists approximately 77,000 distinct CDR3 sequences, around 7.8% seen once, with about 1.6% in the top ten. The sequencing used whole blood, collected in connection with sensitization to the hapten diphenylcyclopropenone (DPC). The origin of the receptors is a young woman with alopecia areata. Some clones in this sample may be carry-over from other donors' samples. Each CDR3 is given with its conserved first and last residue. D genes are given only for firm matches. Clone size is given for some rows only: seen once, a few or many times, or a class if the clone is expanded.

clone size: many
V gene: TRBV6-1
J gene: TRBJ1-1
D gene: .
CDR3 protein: CASSAGLGDTEAFF
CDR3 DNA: TGTGCCAGCAGTGCGGGGCTAGGGGACACTGAAGCTTTCTTT

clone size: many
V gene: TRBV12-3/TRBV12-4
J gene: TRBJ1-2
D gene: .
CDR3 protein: CASSLAMDSSYGYTF
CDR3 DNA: TGTGCCAGCAGTTTAGCGATGGACAGCAGCTATGGCTACACCTTC

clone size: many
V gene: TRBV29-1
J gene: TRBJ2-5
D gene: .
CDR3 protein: CSVAVVQETQYF
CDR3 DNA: TGCAGCGTTGCAGTAGTTCAAGAGACCCAGTACTTC

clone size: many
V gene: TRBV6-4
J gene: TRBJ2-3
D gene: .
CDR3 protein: CASSEGSSSTDTQYF
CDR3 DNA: TGTGCCAGCAGTGAAGGTAGCAGTAGCACAGATACGCAGTATTTT

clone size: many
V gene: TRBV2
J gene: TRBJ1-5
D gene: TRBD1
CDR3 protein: CASSVGTVDDQPQHF
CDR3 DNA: TGTGCCAGCAGTGTGGGGACAGTAGACGATCAGCCCCAGCATTTT

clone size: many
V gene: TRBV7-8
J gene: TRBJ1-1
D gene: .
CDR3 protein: CASSFYGRENTEAFF
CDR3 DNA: TGTGCCAGCAGCTTTTACGGACGGGAGAACACTGAAGCTTTCTTT

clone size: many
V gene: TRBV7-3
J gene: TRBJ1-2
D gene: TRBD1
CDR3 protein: CASSFGGTGVYGYTF
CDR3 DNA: TGTGCCAGCAGCTTTGGAGGGACAGGAGTCTATGGCTACACCTTC

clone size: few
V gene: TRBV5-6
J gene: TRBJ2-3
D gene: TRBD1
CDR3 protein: CASSLGDRGTDTQYF
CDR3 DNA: TGTGCCAGCAGCTTAGGGGACAGGGGCACAGATACGCAGTATTTT

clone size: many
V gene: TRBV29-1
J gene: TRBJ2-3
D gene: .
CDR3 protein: CSVRKKSTDTQYF
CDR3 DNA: TGCAGCGTGCGGAAGAAAAGCACAGATACGCAGTATTTT

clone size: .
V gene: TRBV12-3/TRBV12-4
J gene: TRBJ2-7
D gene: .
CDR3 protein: CASSLTDQPGSRYEQYF
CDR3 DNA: TGTGCCAGCAGTTTGACAGATCAGCCAGGGAGCCGCTACGAGCAGTACTTC

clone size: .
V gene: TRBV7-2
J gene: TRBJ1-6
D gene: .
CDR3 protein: CASSSRTSRPLHF
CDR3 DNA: TGTGCCAGCAGCTCGAGGACAAGCCGACCCCTCCACTTT

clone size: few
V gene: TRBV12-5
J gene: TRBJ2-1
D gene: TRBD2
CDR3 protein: CASGLGTSGGAAYNEQFF
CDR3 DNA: TGTGCTAGTGGTTTGGGCACTAGCGGGGGGGCGGCGTACAATGAGCAGTTCTTC

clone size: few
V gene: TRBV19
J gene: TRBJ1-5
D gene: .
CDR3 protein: CASRTPHQPQHF
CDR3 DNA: TGTGCCAGTAGGACCCCCCATCAGCCCCAGCATTTT

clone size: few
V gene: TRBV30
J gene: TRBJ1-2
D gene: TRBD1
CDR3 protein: CAWSVVAGQLYGYTF
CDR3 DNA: TGTGCCTGGAGTGTTGTGGCGGGACAGCTCTATGGCTACACCTTC

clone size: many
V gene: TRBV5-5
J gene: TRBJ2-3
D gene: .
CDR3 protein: CASSIQGSPSTDTQYF
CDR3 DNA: TGTGCCAGCAGCATCCAGGGTTCCCCTAGCACAGATACGCAGTATTTT

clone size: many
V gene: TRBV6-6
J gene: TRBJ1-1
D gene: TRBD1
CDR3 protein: CASSSLQGARSETEAFF
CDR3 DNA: TGTGCCAGCAGTTCACTCCAGGGGGCGCGATCGGAGACTGAAGCTTTCTTT

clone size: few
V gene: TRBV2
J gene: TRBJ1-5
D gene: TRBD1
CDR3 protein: CASSLQGVGNQPQNF
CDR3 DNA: TGTGCCAGCAGTCTCCAGGGGGTCGGCAATCAGCCCCAGAATTTT

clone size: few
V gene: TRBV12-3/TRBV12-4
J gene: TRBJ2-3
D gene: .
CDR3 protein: CASSFEGGQADTQYF
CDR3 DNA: TGTGCCAGCAGTTTTGAGGGGGGGCAAGCAGATACGCAGTATTTT

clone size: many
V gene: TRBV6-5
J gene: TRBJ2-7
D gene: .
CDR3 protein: CASSYRTDSSYEQYF
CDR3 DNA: TGTGCCAGCAGTTACCGCACGGACAGCTCCTACGAGCAGTACTTC

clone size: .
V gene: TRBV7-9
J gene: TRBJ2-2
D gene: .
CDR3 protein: CASSSPDWELFF
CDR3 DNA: TGTGCCAGCAGCTCGCCCGACTGGGAGCTGTTTTTT

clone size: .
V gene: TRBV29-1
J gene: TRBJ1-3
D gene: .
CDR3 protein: CSVRTASGNTIYF
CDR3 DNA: TGCAGCGTTAGGACAGCCTCTGGAAACACCATATATTTT

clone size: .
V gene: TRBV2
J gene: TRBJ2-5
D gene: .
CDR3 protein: CASSEPRRARETQYF
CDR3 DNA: TGTGCCAGCAGTGAACCTCGAAGGGCCCGAGAGACCCAGTACTTC

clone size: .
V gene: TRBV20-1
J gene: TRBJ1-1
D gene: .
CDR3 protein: CSAGDLGTEAFF
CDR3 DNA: TGCAGTGCTGGGGACTTGGGCACTGAAGCTTTCTTT

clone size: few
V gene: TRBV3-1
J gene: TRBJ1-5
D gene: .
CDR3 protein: CASSQGRYSNQPQHF
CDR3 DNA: TGTGCCAGCAGCCAAGGACGTTATAGCAATCAGCCCCAGCATTTT

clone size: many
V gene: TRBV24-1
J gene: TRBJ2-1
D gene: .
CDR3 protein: CATSESAGASSNEQFF
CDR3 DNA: TGTGCCACCAGTGAGTCCGCGGGGGCGTCTAGCAATGAGCAGTTCTTC

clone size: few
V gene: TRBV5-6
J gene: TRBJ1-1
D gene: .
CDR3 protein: CASSLDLRAEAFF
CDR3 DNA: TGTGCCAGCAGCTTGGACCTGCGGGCTGAAGCTTTCTTT

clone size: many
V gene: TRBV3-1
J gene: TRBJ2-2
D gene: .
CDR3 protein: CASSPTRGSNTGELFF
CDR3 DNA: TGTGCCAGCAGCCCTACACGAGGTTCGAACACCGGGGAGCTGTTTTTT

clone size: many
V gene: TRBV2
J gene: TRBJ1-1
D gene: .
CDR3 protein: CASRENTEAFF
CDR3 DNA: TGTGCCAGCAGGGAGAACACTGAAGCTTTCTTT

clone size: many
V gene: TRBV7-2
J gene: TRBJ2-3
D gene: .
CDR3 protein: CASSLVSAGGTQYF
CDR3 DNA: TGTGCCAGCAGCTTAGTTAGCGCAGGAGGTACGCAGTATTTT

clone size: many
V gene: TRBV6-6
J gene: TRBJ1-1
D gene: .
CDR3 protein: CASTEDGYTEAFF
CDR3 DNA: TGTGCCAGCACCGAGGACGGGTACACTGAAGCTTTCTTT

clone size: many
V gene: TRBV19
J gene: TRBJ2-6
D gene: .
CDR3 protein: CASSPRTSSGANVLTF
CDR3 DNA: TGTGCCAGTAGTCCAAGGACCAGCTCTGGGGCCAACGTCCTGACTTTC

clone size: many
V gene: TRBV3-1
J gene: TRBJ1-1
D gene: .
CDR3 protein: CASSQGVTEAFF
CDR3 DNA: TGTGCCAGCAGCCAGGGGGTAACTGAAGCTTTCTTT

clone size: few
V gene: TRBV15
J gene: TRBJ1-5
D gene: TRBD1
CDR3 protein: CATSRDVLGQNSNQPQHF
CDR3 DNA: TGTGCCACCAGCAGAGATGTATTGGGACAGAATAGCAATCAGCCCCAGCATTTT

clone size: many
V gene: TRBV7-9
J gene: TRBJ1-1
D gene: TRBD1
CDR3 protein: CASSLRTGEGTEAFF
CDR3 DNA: TGTGCCAGCAGCCTTCGAACAGGGGAAGGCACTGAAGCTTTCTTT

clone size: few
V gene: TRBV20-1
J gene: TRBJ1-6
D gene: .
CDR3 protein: CSAVGGNSPLHF
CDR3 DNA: TGCAGTGCTGTGGGGGGAAATTCACCCCTCCACTTT

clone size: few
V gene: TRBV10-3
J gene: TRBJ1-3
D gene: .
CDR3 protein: CAISETPGHYGGGISGNTIYF
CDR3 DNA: TGTGCCATCAGTGAGACACCGGGACACTATGGGGGGGGTATCTCTGGAAACACCATATATTTT

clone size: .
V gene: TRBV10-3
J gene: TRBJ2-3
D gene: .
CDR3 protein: CAISDGGAGTDTQYF
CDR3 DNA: TGTGCCATCAGTGACGGCGGGGCGGGCACAGATACGCAGTATTTT

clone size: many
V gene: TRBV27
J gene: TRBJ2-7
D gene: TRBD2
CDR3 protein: CASTVQRGAVSEQYF
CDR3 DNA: TGTGCCAGCACCGTACAGCGGGGGGCTGTCTCTGAGCAGTACTTC

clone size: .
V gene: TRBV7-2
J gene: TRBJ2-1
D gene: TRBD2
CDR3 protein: CASSLGPSGGLRDEQFF
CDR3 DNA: TGTGCCAGCAGCTTGGGTCCTAGCGGGGGTCTCCGAGATGAGCAGTTCTTC

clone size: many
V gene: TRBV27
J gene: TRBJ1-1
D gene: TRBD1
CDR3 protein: CASGGQIYTEAFF
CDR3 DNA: TGTGCCAGCGGGGGACAGATTTACACTGAAGCTTTCTTT

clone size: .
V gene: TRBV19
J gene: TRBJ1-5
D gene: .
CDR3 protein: CASSALEQPQHF
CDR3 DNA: TGTGCCAGTAGTGCTCTAGAGCAGCCCCAGCATTTT